Presented here are 18 T cell receptor beta chains from one specimen sequenced in a study of blood T cell repertoires in COVID-19. Profiling relied on immunoSEQ multiplex PCR, and the TCRdb table lists in-frame clones only, not all of them. The sample has 150,000 or so clones, approximately 80% seen once. The sequenced material came from PBMCs or T cells enriched from blood (not recorded which). The receptor source for this set is a man aged 50 to 59 who had recovered from COVID-19.

The rearrangement joins TRBV6-5 to TRBJ2-7; D might be TRBD2 (6 bases). This CDR3 spans 13 amino acids. Germline assignment: CDR1 MNHEY and CDR2 SVGAGI. V lost 10 bases and J lost 6, with 19 bases in between. The CDR3 region has the DNA TGTGCCACCCAGGGACTGGGGGATCTCGAGCAGTACTTC. This gives the protein CATQGLGDLEQYF.

This chain uses TRBV6-1 with TRBJ2-5, with D hard to call. With 1 base removed from V and 6 bases from J, the gap between germline ends came to 18 bases. Looked up from germline, CDR1 is MNHNS and CDR2 is SASEGT. The CDR3 contains 16 residues. The CDR3 nucleotides are TGTGCCAGCAGTGAAGTCGTTAGCCTCCCTCTACAGACCCAGTACTTC. Protein product: CASSEVVSLPLQTQYF.

The rearrangement joins TRBV11-2 to TRBJ2-5; 7 bases are shared with TRBD1. CDR3 length: 14 residues. Germline lookup yields CDR1 SGHAT and CDR2 FQNNGV. Trimming took 5 bases from V and 5 from J; bases not matched to a gene: 8. Here the CDR3 DNA reads TGTGCCAGCAGCGTACAAGACAGGGCGGAGACCCAGTACTTC. This encodes CASSVQDRAETQYF.

The rearrangement links TRBV5-5 to TRBJ2-7; tentative D call: TRBD2 (5 bases). The CDR3 sequence is 14 residues long. The germline V gene encodes CDR1 SGHKS and CDR2 YYEKEE (reference sequence). V gave up 4 bases and J gave up 3 bases, with 14 bases separating them. Written as DNA, the CDR3 is TGTGCCAGCAGCATGGGAGCCCAAATCTACGAGCAGTACTTC. This sequence encodes CASSMGAQIYEQYF.

V and J are TRBV7-3 and TRBJ1-3; TRBD1 agrees at 8 bases. CDR3 length: 15 amino acids. Germline V gene lookup returns CDR1 SGHTA and CDR2 FQGTGA. The ends lost 3 bases at V and 0 bases at J; junction bases unmatched: 1. The CDR3 sequence is CASSLTGDSGNTIYF. The CDR3 DNA follows: TGTGCCAGCAGCTTGACAGGGGACTCTGGAAACACCATATATTTT.

V usage is TRBV12-3 or TRBV12-4 and J usage is TRBJ1-5, with unresolved D. Between the trimmed V and J ends, which lost 0 bases and 7 bases, there was a span of 4 bases. This CDR3 has 12 residues. In DNA form, the CDR3 reads TGTGCCAGCAGTTTAGCGCTACAGCCCCAGCATTTT. It yields the protein CASSLALQPQHF.

This clone appeared once. The chain links TRBV7-7 to TRBJ1-4; 9 bases are a match to TRBD1. The CDR3 spans 17 residues. V shed 5 bases, J shed 1 base, and the junction held 8 bases outside the gene matches. Germline CDR1 SSHAT, CDR2 FNYEAQ (reference sequence). The CDR3 spells CASSPGTGRGTNEKLFF. Written as DNA, the CDR3 is TGTGCCAGCAGCCCTGGGACAGGGAGAGGAACTAATGAAAAACTGTTTTTT.

This chain links TRBV6-5 with TRBJ1-6; D unclear. From germline, CDR1 is MNHEY and CDR2 SVGAGI. CDR3 length: 15 amino acids. V shed 6 bases and J shed 1 base, with 10 bases lying between them. The CDR3 region is CASRSRGSYNSPLHF. The CDR3 DNA follows: TGTGCCAGCAGGTCCCGGGGATCCTATAATTCACCCCTCCACTTT.

The rearrangement uses TRBV28 and TRBJ1-4; 11 nucleotides agree with TRBD1. The CDR3 totals 14 residues. Germline V lookup: CDR1 MDHEN, CDR2 SYDVKM. The J segment lost 7 bases and the V segment lost 6 bases, leaving 4 bases of the junction unmatched. As DNA, the CDR3 is TGTGCCAGCAGCCGGGACAGGGGGTCTGAAAAACTGTTTTTT. Amino acids: CASSRDRGSEKLFF.

The chain recombines TRBV28 with TRBJ2-1; TRBD2 aligns across 7 bases. This CDR3 has 17 residues. V gave up 1 base and J gave up 3 bases; unmatched junction bases: 9. CDR1 is MDHEN and CDR2 is SYDVKM in the germline V gene. This chain's CDR3 is CASSLSLREFLYNEQFF. CDR3 coding DNA: TGTGCCAGCAGTTTATCATTGCGGGAGTTCCTCTACAATGAGCAGTTCTTC.

The table lists this clone with a few counts. V gene TRBV6-5 combines with J gene TRBJ2-5, with 9 bases fitting TRBD1. The CDR3 covers 14 residues. With V trimmed by 6 bases and J by 1 base, 3 bases remained unmatched. Germline loops: CDR1 MNHEY, CDR2 SVGAGI. The CDR3: CASRVDRGQETQYF. The CDR3 coding sequence is TGTGCCAGCAGGGTGGACAGGGGCCAAGAGACCCAGTACTTC.

V gene TRBV28 combines with J gene TRBJ2-5; the D is unclear. This CDR3 has 13 amino acids. From germline, CDR1 is MDHEN and CDR2 SYDVKM. The ends were cut back, 6 bases at V and 2 bases at J, with 10 bases in the middle. CDR3 residues: CASSSAWQETQYF. DNA of the CDR3: TGTGCCAGCAGCTCTGCGTGGCAAGAGACCCAGTACTTC.

The chain joins TRBV5-1 to TRBJ1-1; D unclear. This CDR3 has 14 residues. Germline loops: CDR1 SGHRS, CDR2 YFSETQ. Trimming took off 1 base at V and 1 base at J, with 8 bases between the two ends. CDR3 sequence (DNA): TGCGCCAGCAGCTTGATCGGGGAGAACACTGAAGCTTTCTTT. Protein product: CASSLIGENTEAFF.

This clone was seen only once. This chain's CDR3 is CASSLGTVGGEQYF. In DNA, the CDR3 is TGTGCCAGCAGCCTCGGGACGGTGGGGGGCGAGCAGTACTTC. The chain employs TRBV11-2 and TRBJ2-7; weak D call: TRBD2 (6 bases). V lost 5 bases to trimming and J lost 6 bases, with 17 bases between them. Germline CDR1 is SGHAT and CDR2 is FQNNGV. The CDR3 totals 14 residues.

In this sample, this clone turned up once. V and J are TRBV12-3 or TRBV12-4 and TRBJ2-5; no reliable D call. Trimming stripped 3 bases from V and 1 base from J, with 3 bases between. The CDR3 covers 12 residues. The CDR3 protein is CASSLAQETQYF. The DNA of the CDR3 is TGTGCCAGCAGTTTGGCCCAAGAGACCCAGTACTTC.

The chain recombines TRBV3-1 (or the pseudogene TRBV3-2) with TRBJ2-7; D is unresolved. The ends were cut back, 0 bases at V and 0 bases at J, with 3 bases in the middle. CDR1 and CDR2 (germline): LGHDT, YNNKEL (reference sequence). This CDR3 spans 13 amino acids. DNA of the CDR3: TGTGCCAGCAGCCAAGATTACTCCTACGAGCAGTACTTC. It yields the protein CASSQDYSYEQYF.

The genes are TRBV2 and TRBJ1-6; tentative D call: TRBD1 (5 bases). The V and J ends lost 2 bases and 7 bases respectively, with 9 bases between them. This CDR3 has 14 amino acids. Germline-derived CDR1 and CDR2 are SNHLY and FYNNEI. The CDR3 sequence: CASSEQGINSPLHF. The CDR3 DNA follows: TGTGCCAGCAGTGAACAGGGCATCAATTCACCCCTCCACTTT.

This clone was counted once. Here the CDR3 reads CATSDSGGSDEQFF. The CDR3 coding sequence is TGTGCCACCAGTGACTCGGGAGGCTCCGATGAGCAGTTCTTC. The genes are TRBV24-1 and TRBJ2-1; TRBD2 agrees at 7 bases. Looked up from germline, CDR1 is KGHDR and CDR2 is SFDVKD. The V gene end was trimmed by 4 bases and the J gene end by 8 bases; junction bases not matched to a gene: 7. CDR3 length equals 14 residues.